Below, 8 T cell receptor beta chains from the same sample are listed, as sequenced in a study of shared clonotypes between healthy human individuals. This table comes from immunoSEQ multiplex PCR, and its TCRdb copy is limited to in-frame clones, with some not included. The data show 300,000 to 400,000 clones, around 87% seen once. Input material: memory CD8+ T cells sorted from blood. Described subset: CD45RO+ cells pooled with CCR7-negative TemRA cells. The source of these receptors is a man aged 18 to 35 in good health.

The genes are TRBV4-1 and TRBJ1-3, with 8 bases fitting TRBD1. Germline V gene sequence: CDR1 MGHRA, CDR2 YSYEKL. The CDR3 sequence is 14 residues long. Trimming took 2 bases from V and 7 from J; bases not matched to a gene: 4. In DNA, the CDR3 is TGCGCCAGCAGCCAACGGACAGGGTGGAACACCATATATTTT. Protein: CASSQRTGWNTIYF.

This chain connects TRBV7-9 to TRBJ2-1, with a tentative D call TRBD2 (6 bases). The germline CDR1 and CDR2 sequences are SEHNR and FQNEAQ (reference sequence). This CDR3 has 13 amino acids. V lost 3 bases and J 12 bases, leaving 15 bases between the germline ends. CDR3 nucleotide sequence: TGTGCCAGCAGCTTGGTGGAGGGCCCGGGGCAGTTCTTC. Translated: CASSLVEGPGQFF. The entire variable domain, with the rest obtained from reference TRBV7-9 and TRBJ2-1, is as follows: DTGVSQNPRHKITKRGQNVTFRCDPISEHNRLYWYRQTLGQGPEFLTYFQNEAQLEKSRLLSDRFSAERPKGSFSTLEIQRTEQGDSAMYLCASSLVEGPGQFFGPGTRLTVL.

The V call is TRBV29-1, the J call TRBJ2-3; D is unresolved. Germline V gene sequence: CDR1 SQVTM, CDR2 ANQGSEA. Trimming took off 5 bases at V and 4 bases at J, with 19 bases between the two ends. The CDR3 sequence is 15 residues long. This chain's CDR3 is CSVWSFAAQADTQYF. Written as DNA, the CDR3 is TGCAGCGTTTGGTCCTTCGCGGCCCAGGCAGATACGCAGTATTTT.

This clone was recorded only once. The chain uses TRBV7-8 and TRBJ2-3; D not certain. V shed 0 bases and J shed 4 bases, with 11 bases lying between them. Germline CDR1 SGHVS, CDR2 FQNEAQ. The CDR3 runs 15 residues. The CDR3 reads CASSLALPAPDTQYF. Here the CDR3 DNA reads TGTGCCAGCAGCTTAGCACTACCTGCGCCAGATACGCAGTATTTT.

The chain combines TRBV7-8 with TRBJ2-7; D unresolved. Trimming pared 0 bases from V and 5 bases from J, leaving 11 bases between. This CDR3 is 14 amino acids long. Germline V gives CDR1 SGHVS, CDR2 FQNEAQ. The CDR3 is CASSLASQANEQYF. In DNA form, the CDR3 reads TGTGCCAGCAGCTTAGCGTCCCAGGCAAACGAGCAGTACTTC. The full variable domain, rest sourced from reference TRBV7-8 and TRBJ2-7, is GAGVSQSPRYKVAKRGQDVALRCDPISGHVSLFWYQQALGQGPEFLTYFQNEAQLDKSGLPSDRFFAERPEGSVSTLKIQRTQQEDSAVYLCASSLASQANEQYFGPGTRLTVT.

Remarks on this clone: The sample carries other DNA sequences with the same CDR3. The chain uses TRBV4-1 and TRBJ2-7; 8 nucleotides agree with TRBD2. The CDR3 contains 13 residues. The germline gives CDR1 MGHRA, CDR2 YSYEKL. Trimming at V came to 3 bases and at J to 3 bases, leaving 1 base not matched to a gene. CDR3 nucleotides: TGCGCCAGCAGCCACAGCGGGAGCTACGAGCAGTACTTC. Translated, it gives CASSHSGSYEQYF.

The chain links TRBV6-1 to TRBJ2-7, with D tentatively TRBD1 or TRBD2 (5 bases each). Trimming pared 4 bases from V and 2 bases from J, leaving 21 bases between. The CDR3 is made up of 17 amino acids. CDR1 is MNHNS and CDR2 is SASEGT in the germline V gene. CDR3 region: CASSVYSHRDGAYEQYF. The DNA for the CDR3 is TGTGCCAGCAGTGTCTACTCCCACCGGGACGGTGCCTACGAGCAGTACTTC.

The chain links TRBV6-5 to TRBJ2-7; D gene uncertain. V was cut by 6 bases and J by 0 bases, with 12 bases left in between. The germline CDR1 and CDR2 sequences are MNHEY and SVGAGI. This CDR3 has 14 residues. CDR3 DNA sequence: TGTGCCAGCAGAGATGGCCCAACCTCCTACGAGCAGTACTTC. This gives the protein CASRDGPTSYEQYF.